These 31 T cell receptor beta chains were all obtained from the same sample, sequenced in a study of T-cell memory formation after mild COVID-19. MiXCR, run by TCRdb on the 5' RACE reads, gives a single entry per CDR3 protein. The sample has roughly 610,000 distinct CDR3 sequences; roughly 17% are singletons. Sequenced sample: PBMCs or a T cell subset sorted from them (not recorded which). The origin of the receptors is an adult woman who had mild COVID-19 (a few samples of this study predate the infection). Cell type and time point are not known.

The chain recombines TRBV9 with TRBJ2-3, with 11 bases that match TRBD2. There are 16 residues in the CDR3. After removal of 2 bases from V and 2 bases from J, the junction contained 4 bases not matched to a gene. Per germline, CDR1 SGDLS and CDR2 YYNGEE. CDR3 coding DNA: TGTGCCAGCAGCGTTGAGGGACTAGCGGACACAGATACGCAGTATTTT. This sequence encodes CASSVEGLADTDTQYF.

The rearrangement uses TRBV12-3 or TRBV12-4 and TRBJ2-7, with D possibly being TRBD2 (6 bases). The CDR3 loop spans 13 amino acids. Deletions cut 9 bases from V and 1 base from J, with 13 bases between. The DNA of the CDR3 is TGTGCCAGTCAGCGGGCGCCGTCCTACGAGCAGTACTTC. Translation: CASQRAPSYEQYF.

The CDR3 coding sequence is TGCGCCAGCCAACCGGGCAGGAACGAGCAGTACTTC. This gives the protein CASQPGRNEQYF. This chain joins TRBV10-2 and TRBJ2-7; D is unclear. V lost 8 bases, J lost 5 bases, and 13 bases lay in between. This CDR3 contains 12 residues. Germline V gene data show CDR1 as WSHSY and CDR2 as SAAADI.

This clonotype was counted only a few times. This sequence joins TRBV20-1 and TRBJ1-1, with TRBD1 matching 7 bases. The CDR3 has 13 residues. CDR1 is DFQATT and CDR2 is SNEGSKA in the germline V gene (reference sequence). Trimming at V came to 2 bases and at J to 7 bases, leaving 7 bases not matched to a gene. The CDR3 DNA follows: TGCAGTGCTAGAAGAGGGGGCGACGGTGAAGCTTTCTTT. This gives the protein CSARRGGDGEAFF.

This clonotype has more than one count but fewer than ten. V usage is TRBV7-8 and J usage is TRBJ2-1; 8 bases match TRBD2. The ends lost 5 bases at V and 13 bases at J; junction bases unmatched: 10. The V gene's germline CDR1 is SGHVS and CDR2 FQNEAQ. This CDR3 has 13 residues. CDR3 sequence (DNA): TGTGCCAGCAGCGTCGGACTAGCTGGGGGCCAGTTCTTC. This translates into CASSVGLAGGQFF.

This clonotype showed up just a few times. The CDR3: CASSRIRSGGPGEQFF. DNA for the CDR3: TGTGCCAGCAGCCGTATCAGGAGCGGGGGGCCAGGCGAGCAGTTCTTC. The J gene is TRBJ2-1, the V gene TRBV11-2; 9 bases map to TRBD2. The CDR3 consists of 16 residues. With V trimmed by 5 bases and J by 10 bases, 15 bases remained unmatched. CDR1 is SGHAT, CDR2 FQNNGV, per germline.

The chain uses TRBV7-8 and TRBJ2-3; tentative D call: TRBD1 (6 bases). Between the trimmed V and J ends, which lost 6 bases and 0 bases, there was a span of 13 bases. The CDR3 extends over 15 amino acids. Germline loops: CDR1 SGHVS, CDR2 FQNEAQ. CDR3 bases: TGTGCCAGCAGGTTGGACAGTTCTAGCACAGATACGCAGTATTTT. Translated, it gives CASRLDSSSTDTQYF.

V usage is TRBV5-1 and J usage is TRBJ1-2; 8 nucleotides match TRBD1. V dropped 0 bases and J dropped 0; count of bases not matched to a gene: 10. CDR3 length equals 18 residues. Germline CDR1 reads SGHRS; CDR2 reads YFSETQ. The CDR3 coding sequence is TGCGCCAGCAGCTTGGTACGGATGCAGGGGGCCCCTAACTATGGCTACACCTTC. It yields the protein CASSLVRMQGAPNYGYTF. Full variable domain (missing parts from reference TRBV5-1 and TRBJ1-2): KAGVTQTPRYLIKTRGQQVTLSCSPISGHRSVSWYQQTPGQGLQFLFEYFSETQRNKGNFPGRFSGRQFSNSRSEMNVSTLELGDSALYLCASSLVRMQGAPNYGYTFGSGTRLTVV.

The chain combines TRBV29-1 with TRBJ2-1; tentative D call: TRBD2 (5 bases). Germline assignment: CDR1 SQVTM and CDR2 ANQGSEA. The CDR3 consists of 16 residues. V was pared by 4 bases and J by 6 bases, with 22 bases between. CDR3: CSVVMSGPRRSNEQFF. The CDR3 region has the DNA TGCAGCGTTGTAATGAGCGGTCCCCGGCGGTCCAATGAGCAGTTCTTC.

The chain uses TRBV11-3 and TRBJ1-2; 8 bases line up with TRBD1. CDR1 and CDR2 (germline): SGHNT, YENEEA. J was trimmed by 2 bases and V by 3 bases; bases with no gene match: 5. The CDR3 sequence is 15 residues long. The DNA of the CDR3 is TGTGCCAGCAGCTTGAACAGGGGGGTAAACTATGGCTACACCTTC. Translation: CASSLNRGVNYGYTF.

This clonotype was recorded a few times. CDR3 nucleotides: TGTGCCAGCTCACCACCTCCGGATTTGTACAATGAGCAGTTCTTC. Amino acid sequence: CASSPPPDLYNEQFF. The V gene is TRBV18, the J gene TRBJ2-1; D uncertain. Trimming removed 0 bases from V and 4 bases from J, with 10 bases in between. This CDR3 has 15 amino acids. Germline V gene sequence: CDR1 KGHSH, CDR2 LQKENI. The full variable domain, completed using reference TRBV18 and TRBJ2-1, is NAGVMQNPRHLVRRRGQEARLRCSPMKGHSHVYWYRQLPEEGLKFMVYLQKENIIDESGMPKERFSAEFPKEGPSILRIQQVVRGDSAAYFCASSPPPDLYNEQFFGPGTRLTVL.

V is TRBV27 and J is TRBJ2-6; 10 nucleotides align to TRBD1. The CDR3 covers 18 residues. Germline CDR1 is MNHEY and CDR2 is SMNVEV (reference sequence). V trimming: 5 bases; J trimming: 0 bases; junction bases outside the gene matches: 7. The CDR3, as DNA: TGTGCCAGCAGTCCGGGACAGGGGAGTTACTCTGGGGCCAACGTCCTGACTTTC. It translates to CASSPGQGSYSGANVLTF.

The rearrangement joins TRBV7-9 to TRBJ2-7, with D tentatively TRBD1 (6 bases). Trimming took 1 base from V and 3 from J, leaving 10 bases between them. Germline assignment: CDR1 SEHNR and CDR2 FQNEAQ (reference sequence). The length of the CDR3 is 14 residues. The CDR3 loop reads CASSLGGLYYEQYF. CDR3 sequence (DNA): TGTGCCAGCAGCTTAGGGGGGCTATACTACGAGCAGTACTTC.

In its sample, this clonotype was seen a few times. The rearrangement joins TRBV6-2 or TRBV6-3 to TRBJ2-7; 9 positions match TRBD1. J gave up 5 bases and V 5 bases, and 10 bases lay outside the gene matches. The germline V gene has CDR1 MNHEY and CDR2 SVGEGT. CDR3 length equals 15 residues. CDR3 amino acids: CASSTQDRGPDEQYF. The CDR3 coding sequence is TGTGCCAGCAGTACCCAGGACAGGGGACCCGACGAGCAGTACTTC.

The chain combines TRBV3-1 with TRBJ2-1, with TRBD1 matching over 9 bases. This CDR3 spans 16 amino acids. The germline V gene has CDR1 LGHDT and CDR2 YNNKEL (reference sequence). The ends lost 4 bases at V and 4 bases at J; junction bases unmatched: 8. The CDR3: CASSRQGGGLYNEQFF. The CDR3 nucleotides read TGTGCCAGCAGCCGACAGGGGGGGGGCCTATACAATGAGCAGTTCTTC.

This chain uses TRBV18 with TRBJ1-3; a weak D match, TRBD1 (5 bases). Germline V gives CDR1 KGHSH, CDR2 LQKENI. The CDR3 is 16 amino acids. Trimming removed 3 bases at V and 0 bases at J, with 12 bases between. CDR3 sequence (DNA): TGTGCCAGCTCACCCCTGGACGGACACTCTGGAAACACCATATATTTT. It specifies CASSPLDGHSGNTIYF.

V is TRBV20-1 and J is TRBJ2-7; 9 bases match TRBD1. The germline V gene encodes CDR1 DFQATT and CDR2 SNEGSKA (reference sequence). This CDR3 has 16 residues. Germline trimming cut 0 bases from V and 5 bases from J; bases unmatched to any gene: 11. The CDR3 DNA reads as TGCAGTGCTAGAGATCTCGCGACAGGGGGTCCGGACGAGCAGTACTTC. Protein product: CSARDLATGGPDEQYF.

This clonotype was counted a few times. The chain has TRBV5-1 and TRBJ2-1; 8 bases agree with TRBD2. CDR1 is SGHRS and CDR2 is YFSETQ in the germline V gene. V lost 5 bases, J lost 5 bases, and 3 bases stayed unmatched. This CDR3 has 13 amino acids. The CDR3 DNA is TGCGCCAGCAGTTCCGGGGGGGACAATGAGCAGTTCTTC. Amino acid sequence: CASSSGGDNEQFF.

This clonotype was observed a few times. The rearrangement uses TRBV29-1 and TRBJ2-6; D gene ambiguous. V was cut by 4 bases and J by 0 bases, with 16 bases left in between. From germline, CDR1 is SQVTM and CDR2 ANQGSEA. This CDR3 contains 17 residues. The CDR3 nucleotides read TGCAGCGTTGTATCGGTGACTGCGAACTCTGGGGCCAACGTCCTGACTTTC. Residues: CSVVSVTANSGANVLTF.

This clonotype was recorded a few times. The rearrangement joins TRBV9 to TRBJ2-2, with 8 bases identical to TRBD2. V trimming: 1 base; J trimming: 6 bases; junction bases outside the gene matches: 5. CDR1 is SGDLS and CDR2 is YYNGEE in the germline V gene. This CDR3 contains 15 residues. The CDR3 DNA follows: TGTGCCAGCAGCGTACCAGCGGGAGCCCCCGGGGAGCTGTTTTTT. It encodes CASSVPAGAPGELFF.

This clonotype has more than one count but fewer than ten. V gene TRBV4-2 combines with J gene TRBJ2-6; no firm D call. Deletions cut 2 bases from V and 4 bases from J, with 12 bases between. Germline values: CDR1 LGHNA, CDR2 YNFKEQ. The CDR3 is 16 amino acids. DNA for the CDR3: TGTGCCAGCAGCCAAACCGACGTATTAGGGGCCAACGTCCTGACTTTC. It specifies CASSQTDVLGANVLTF.

This clonotype was seen more than once but under ten times. The V gene is TRBV6-1, the J gene TRBJ1-5, with D perhaps matching TRBD1 (6 bases). The germline gives CDR1 MNHNS, CDR2 SASEGT. CDR3 length equals 15 residues. Trimming removed 5 bases at V and 7 bases at J, with 18 bases between. CDR3 residues: CASSSQVGGGQPQHF. DNA of the CDR3: TGTGCCAGCAGTTCACAAGTGGGGGGCGGGCAGCCCCAGCATTTT.

This clonotype was counted at least ten times. The chain couples TRBV5-1 to TRBJ2-1; weak D call: TRBD2 (5 bases). CDR3 length: 16 residues. V shed 0 bases and J shed 0 bases, with 10 bases lying between them. Germline V gives CDR1 SGHRS, CDR2 YFSETQ. The CDR3 loop reads CASSLEPGSSYNEQFF. The CDR3 DNA sequence: TGCGCCAGCAGCTTGGAACCTGGGAGCTCCTACAATGAGCAGTTCTTC.

This clonotype occurred a few times. This rearrangement joins TRBV20-1 to TRBJ2-7; 9 nucleotides line up with TRBD2. V was pared by 6 bases and J by 4 bases, with 10 bases of the junction left unmatched. CDR3 length: 14 amino acids. CDR1 is DFQATT and CDR2 is SNEGSKA in the germline V gene (reference sequence). Written as DNA, the CDR3 is TGCAGTGCGACGATAGCGGGAGTGGGTTACGAGCAGTACTTC. This encodes CSATIAGVGYEQYF.

Only a few counts were recorded for this clonotype. This sequence joins TRBV7-8 and TRBJ2-3; possible D gene TRBD1, 6 bases. CDR1 SGHVS and CDR2 FQNEAQ come from the germline V gene. This CDR3 region has 15 residues. Trimming removed 5 bases at V and 6 bases at J, with 18 bases between. In DNA form, the CDR3 reads TGTGCCAGCAGCCTAATACAGGGTTTGAGGGATACGCAGTATTTT. Translating it yields CASSLIQGLRDTQYF.

This clonotype occurred a few times. The chain has TRBV27 and TRBJ1-1, with no clear D. The CDR3 runs to 15 residues. The germline V gene encodes CDR1 MNHEY and CDR2 SMNVEV (reference sequence). V dropped 2 bases and J dropped 0 bases, with 10 bases sitting between them. This CDR3 is CASSLGMGMNTEAFF. For the CDR3, the DNA is TGTGCCAGCAGTTTAGGAATGGGTATGAACACTGAAGCTTTCTTT.

This clonotype was seen more than once but under ten times. The V call is TRBV7-9, the J call TRBJ2-1, with TRBD2 matching 13 bases. Germline-derived CDR1 and CDR2 are SEHNR and FQNEAQ (reference sequence). The CDR3 has 17 residues. Trimming took 5 bases from V and 5 from J; bases not matched to a gene: 9. CDR3 protein: CASSHATLAGGDNEQFF. As DNA, the CDR3 is TGTGCCAGCAGCCATGCGACACTAGCGGGGGGGGACAATGAGCAGTTCTTC.

This chain connects TRBV5-4 to TRBJ2-2; the D is unclear. This CDR3 has 13 residues. V shed 0 bases and J shed 5 bases, with 5 bases lying between them. Germline assignment: CDR1 SGHNT and CDR2 YYREEE (reference sequence). The CDR3 bases are TGTGCCAGCAGCTTGGTAGAGACCGGGGAGCTGTTTTTT. It is translated as CASSLVETGELFF.

This clonotype occurred a few times. The chain combines TRBV7-9 with TRBJ1-2; the match to TRBD1 covers 9 bases. The junction had 7 bases not matched to a gene; V was cut back by 2 bases and J by 3 bases. Germline lookup yields CDR1 SEHNR and CDR2 FQNEAQ (reference sequence). This CDR3 has 16 residues. The CDR3 here is CASSLYGTGSHYGYTF. The CDR3 nucleotides read TGTGCCAGCAGCTTATATGGGACAGGGTCCCACTATGGCTACACCTTC.

Ten or more counts support this clonotype. J is TRBJ1-1 and V is TRBV7-3; D perhaps matches TRBD1 (6 bases). This CDR3 comprises 16 residues. The V end was cut by 3 bases, the J end by 0 bases, with 14 bases between. Germline lookup yields CDR1 SGHTA and CDR2 FQGTGA. In DNA form, the CDR3 reads TGTGCCAGCAGCTTGACATCCGGGACATTGAACACTGAAGCTTTCTTT. Translating it yields CASSLTSGTLNTEAFF.

This chain links TRBV19 with TRBJ1-6; TRBD1 is a possible D gene (6 bases). With 3 bases removed from V and 7 bases from J, the gap between germline ends came to 7 bases. The CDR3 sequence is 13 residues long. From germline, CDR1 is LNHDA and CDR2 SQIVND (reference sequence). This CDR3 reads CASSMRGNSPLHF. In nucleotides, the CDR3 is TGTGCCAGTAGTATGAGGGGGAATTCACCCCTCCACTTT.